This TCR beta chain is from a study of blood T cell repertoires in COVID-19. Turning to the study itself: From T cells, B-cell-depleted T cells, or PBMCs came the material, which was cDNA or gDNA.

Ages ranged from about 18 to 89 years, with residence in some 25 US areas. TCRdb's table, derived via immunoSEQ multiplex PCR, lists solely in-frame clones and lacks some. This table has roughly 500,000 clones, around 87% appearing once. Trimming cost V 3 bases and J 3 bases; bases outside gene matches: 11. Germline V gene sequence: CDR1 LNHDA, CDR2 SQIVND (reference sequence). The CDR3 spans 17 residues. This chain uses TRBV19 with TRBJ1-3; 7 nucleotides line up with TRBD1. The sequenced sample was PBMCs or T cells enriched from blood (not recorded which). The receptor comes from a woman in her 40s who had recovered from COVID-19. CDR3 protein: CASSIPLTGYSGNTIYF. The CDR3 DNA reads TGTGCCAGTAGTATCCCCTTGACAGGGTATAGTGGAAACACCATATATTTT. The variable domain in full, with the rest retrieved from reference TRBV19 and TRBJ1-3, is DGGITQSPKYLFRKEGQNVTLSCEQNLNHDAMYWYRQDPGQGLRLIYYSQIVNDFQKGDIAEGYSVSREKKESFPLTVTSAQKNPTAFYLCASSIPLTGYSGNTIYFGEGSWLTVV.